The TCR beta chain under discussion was sequenced for a study of CD8 T cells in Susac syndrome. V trimming: 3 bases; J trimming: 3 bases; junction bases outside the gene matches: 6. The CDR3 is 14 amino acids. Germline CDR1 DFQATT, CDR2 SNEGSKA (reference sequence). 0.5 to 1 ug RNA was reverse transcribed with random hexamers. It was immunoSEQ multiplex PCR that amplified TCR beta CDR3 across 54 Vbeta and 13 Jbeta. TCRdb passed the immunoSEQ multiplex PCR reads through MiXCR, listing each CDR3 protein once. The repertoire holds 350,000 to 550,000 distinct CDR3 sequences, with 85% to 90% as singletons.

The chain combines TRBV20-1 with TRBJ2-7, with TRBD2 matching over 9 bases. The sequence came from a human donor with multiple sclerosis. Sequencing was done on a sample of CD8+ T cells from PBMCs. The CDR3 DNA reads TGCAGTGCTAGCGGCGGGAGGGCCGGCTACGAGCAGTACTTC. Encoded protein: CSASGGRAGYEQYF.